A selection of T cell receptor beta chains follows, all from one sample in a study of patients and donors after allogeneic stem cell transplantation. TCRdb re-called the RT-PCR reads with MiXCR, one entry per CDR3 protein. The sample lists some 960,000 distinct CDR3 sequences; under 20% were seen once. Sequencing was performed on blood, either unsorted or a sorted T cell fraction (not recorded which). The receptors come from a human donor who was either an allogeneic HSCT recipient or a stem cell or donor lymphocyte infusion donor (not recorded which). It is not recorded whose cells these are; they may come from a transplant donor. The conserved cysteine and the conserved F or W are not part of the CDR3 here. The order of the fields is J gene, V gene, clone size, CDR3 protein. Not every row has a clone size; where given, it reads once, few, many or a size class.

j_call: TRBJ1-4; v_call: TRBV27; clone_size: .; cdr3_aa: ASRAGQSNEKLF
j_call: TRBJ1-1; v_call: TRBV10-3; clone_size: few; cdr3_aa: AISVRGGNTEAF
j_call: TRBJ2-1; v_call: TRBV24-1; clone_size: many; cdr3_aa: ATSESHRGTNNEQF
j_call: TRBJ2-5; v_call: TRBV29-1; clone_size: few; cdr3_aa: SGAWTGSYQETQY
j_call: TRBJ2-1; v_call: TRBV10-3; clone_size: .; cdr3_aa: AISESLAVVHEQF
j_call: TRBJ2-7; v_call: TRBV7-2; clone_size: few; cdr3_aa: ASSPRSSGGVEQY
j_call: TRBJ2-1; v_call: TRBV29-1; clone_size: .; cdr3_aa: SVDRTGGPYNEQF
j_call: TRBJ2-5; v_call: TRBV12-3/TRBV12-4; clone_size: few; cdr3_aa: ASTHTRGAQY
j_call: TRBJ2-1; v_call: TRBV24-1; clone_size: few; cdr3_aa: ATSDLPPDYNEQF
j_call: TRBJ2-1; v_call: TRBV5-1; clone_size: many; cdr3_aa: ASSLARLASYNEQF
j_call: TRBJ2-3; v_call: TRBV6-1; clone_size: many; cdr3_aa: ASSEQVVTDTQY
j_call: TRBJ2-7; v_call: TRBV11-1; clone_size: .; cdr3_aa: ASSSNSGRASYEQY
j_call: TRBJ1-6; v_call: TRBV6-5; clone_size: many; cdr3_aa: ASSYARGSSYNSPLH
j_call: TRBJ2-7; v_call: TRBV7-9; clone_size: .; cdr3_aa: ASSLGGSSGSSYEQY
j_call: TRBJ1-4; v_call: TRBV29-1; clone_size: few; cdr3_aa: SVAQPLNEKLF
j_call: TRBJ2-7; v_call: TRBV5-1; clone_size: .; cdr3_aa: ASSPGQVLGGEQY
j_call: TRBJ2-7; v_call: TRBV27; clone_size: .; cdr3_aa: ASSWGLGYEQY
j_call: TRBJ1-2; v_call: TRBV7-8; clone_size: .; cdr3_aa: ASSLAVGKSYGYT
j_call: TRBJ1-2; v_call: TRBV29-1; clone_size: .; cdr3_aa: SVELAAGVGYT
j_call: TRBJ2-7; v_call: TRBV7-8; clone_size: .; cdr3_aa: ASSSGGTISYEQY
j_call: TRBJ2-1; v_call: TRBV5-1; clone_size: .; cdr3_aa: ASSLDKRERENEQF
j_call: TRBJ2-3; v_call: TRBV27; clone_size: .; cdr3_aa: ASRGIRGGSKDTQY
j_call: TRBJ2-3; v_call: TRBV20-1; clone_size: .; cdr3_aa: SAIKGQGTDTQY
j_call: TRBJ2-3; v_call: TRBV7-3; clone_size: few; cdr3_aa: ASSFSKTGRDTQY
j_call: TRBJ2-7; v_call: TRBV7-9; clone_size: few; cdr3_aa: ASSPGQGVNEQY
j_call: TRBJ1-1; v_call: TRBV4-2; clone_size: few; cdr3_aa: ASSQDSDRAGGNTEAF
j_call: TRBJ2-5; v_call: TRBV29-1; clone_size: .; cdr3_aa: SYSGARETQY
j_call: TRBJ2-3; v_call: TRBV9; clone_size: few; cdr3_aa: ASSVEWGADTQY
j_call: TRBJ1-1; v_call: TRBV25-1; clone_size: .; cdr3_aa: AIDTYTEAF
j_call: TRBJ2-1; v_call: TRBV6-2/TRBV6-3; clone_size: few; cdr3_aa: ASSLWTGRNEQF
j_call: TRBJ2-1; v_call: TRBV7-2; clone_size: few; cdr3_aa: ASSLSLAGNNEQF
j_call: TRBJ2-1; v_call: TRBV10-3; clone_size: few; cdr3_aa: AIGPRDRDNEQF
j_call: TRBJ2-1; v_call: TRBV20-1; clone_size: .; cdr3_aa: SAQAGGAYNEQF
j_call: TRBJ2-2; v_call: TRBV4-3; clone_size: .; cdr3_aa: ASSQAGTKNTGELF
j_call: TRBJ2-1; v_call: TRBV27; clone_size: .; cdr3_aa: ASSLKGQTYNEQF
j_call: TRBJ1-1; v_call: TRBV5-1; clone_size: many; cdr3_aa: ASSLSGTGMVVDTEAF
j_call: TRBJ2-7; v_call: TRBV7-9; clone_size: .; cdr3_aa: ASSLVGGASYEQY
j_call: TRBJ1-5; v_call: TRBV6-1; clone_size: .; cdr3_aa: ASSNVGGTQQPQH
j_call: TRBJ1-1; v_call: TRBV5-1; clone_size: few; cdr3_aa: ASSLGGKTEAF
j_call: TRBJ2-1; v_call: TRBV20-1; clone_size: .; cdr3_aa: SAYLASNEQF
j_call: TRBJ2-3; v_call: TRBV7-2; clone_size: .; cdr3_aa: ASRTGQGMPQDTQY
j_call: TRBJ2-3; v_call: TRBV12-3/TRBV12-4; clone_size: few; cdr3_aa: ASSLAGGLAGIDTQY
j_call: TRBJ2-1; v_call: TRBV29-1; clone_size: few; cdr3_aa: SVDGGRTYNEQF